The entry below describes one T cell receptor beta chain. Profiling relied on immunoSEQ multiplex PCR, and the TCRdb table lists in-frame clones only, not all of them. The sample carries 45,000 or so clones, about 80% recorded once. This sample stems from a study of blood T cell repertoires in COVID-19. The sequenced sample consisted of peripheral blood. The receptor was derived from a man between 70 and 80 years old with acute or convalescent COVID-19.

The CDR3 loop reads CASSAPGKTNTGELFF. CDR3 in DNA: TGTGCCAGCAGCGCTCCGGGAAAAACCAACACCGGGGAGCTGTTTTTT. V usage is TRBV7-8 and J usage is TRBJ2-2; the D gene is possibly TRBD2 (5 bases). Per germline, CDR1 SGHVS and CDR2 FQNEAQ. The CDR3 runs to 16 residues. V lost 5 bases, J lost 2 bases, and 15 bases lay in between.